The 25 T cell receptor beta chains below come from one sample, sequenced in a study of blood T cell repertoires in COVID-19. Using immunoSEQ multiplex PCR, the repertoire was profiled, and TCRdb retains in-frame clones only, with some absent. The data show over 250,000 clones, around nine tenths seen once. The source material was peripheral blood. Source of these receptors: a man between 35 and 55 years old who had recovered from COVID-19.

The V gene is TRBV19, the J gene TRBJ1-1; perhaps TRBD1 as D (5 bases). Trimming took 3 bases from V and 0 from J, leaving 17 bases between them. Germline CDR1 reads LNHDA; CDR2 reads SQIVND (reference sequence). The CDR3 runs 17 residues. This chain's CDR3 is CASSIGSQVLVNTEAFF. CDR3 coding DNA: TGTGCCAGTAGTATTGGTTCACAGGTCCTCGTGAACACTGAAGCTTTCTTT.

With respect to this clone: Mismatch with germline at one junction end may stem from a read error. This rearrangement joins TRBV6-5 to TRBJ1-6; TRBD1 agrees at 7 bases. This CDR3 has 13 amino acids. CDR1 is MNHEY, CDR2 SVGAGI, per germline. CDR3 protein: CSSKGAYNSPLHF. CDR3 DNA: TGTTCCAGCAAGGGGGCTTATAATTCACCCCTCCACTTT.

The V call is TRBV14, the J call TRBJ2-7, with 7 bases matching TRBD1. The germline CDR1 and CDR2 sequences are SGHDN and FVKESK. Germline trimming cut 6 bases from V and 6 bases from J; bases unmatched to any gene: 14. The CDR3 is made up of 15 amino acids. CDR3 sequence: CASSLAQGPFGEQYF. CDR3 in DNA: TGTGCCAGCAGTCTGGCACAGGGGCCCTTCGGCGAGCAGTACTTC. Using reference TRBV14 and TRBJ2-7 for the parts outside the CDR3, the full variable domain is EAGVTQFPSHSVIEKGQTVTLRCDPISGHDNLYWYRRVMGKEIKFLLHFVKESKQDESGMPNNRFLAERTGGTYSTLKVQPAELEDSGVYFCASSLAQGPFGEQYFGPGTRLTVT.

The V gene is TRBV4-3, the J gene TRBJ1-3; D remains ambiguous. The CDR3 is 14 residues long. With 0 bases removed from V and 5 bases from J, the gap between germline ends came to 8 bases. The germline V gene has CDR1 LGHNA and CDR2 YSLEER. Written as DNA, the CDR3 is TGCGCCAGCAGCCAAGATCTCGACAGAAACACCATATATTTT. Translated, it gives CASSQDLDRNTIYF.

The chain carries TRBV7-9 and TRBJ2-7; 14 positions match TRBD2. V dropped 4 bases and J dropped 0; count of bases not matched to a gene: 11. The CDR3 contains 19 residues. Germline loops: CDR1 SEHNR, CDR2 FQNEAQ (reference sequence). CDR3 DNA sequence: TGTGCCAGCAGCTCCACCTCCTCGGGACTAGCGGGAGACTCCTACGAGCAGTACTTC. It encodes CASSSTSSGLAGDSYEQYF.

This chain links TRBV18 with TRBJ2-2, with D unclear. Trimming shortened V by 7 bases and J by 3 bases, and 12 bases separated the two germline ends. The CDR3 totals 14 residues. Germline V gene lookup returns CDR1 KGHSH and CDR2 LQKENI. Here the CDR3 reads CASFRQQDTGELFF. CDR3 in DNA: TGTGCCAGCTTCCGTCAGCAGGACACCGGGGAGCTGTTTTTT.

The V call is TRBV19, the J call TRBJ2-1; a possible D gene is TRBD1 (5 bases). CDR1 is LNHDA and CDR2 is SQIVND in the germline V gene (reference sequence). CDR3 size: 15 residues. V gave up 0 bases and J gave up 7 bases, with 13 bases separating them. CDR3 in DNA: TGTGCCAGTAGTATAGATGGGATGAAGGGGAATGAGCAGTTCTTC. Translated: CASSIDGMKGNEQFF.

The V gene is TRBV9, the J gene TRBJ2-3, with 13 nucleotides matching TRBD2. The CDR3 sequence is 15 residues long. The ends lost 6 bases at V and 5 bases at J; junction bases unmatched: 6. Germline V gives CDR1 SGDLS, CDR2 YYNGEE. As DNA, the CDR3 is TGTGCCAGCAACCGACTAGCGGGGGGCCAAGATACGCAGTATTTT. Translated: CASNRLAGGQDTQYF.

As to this clone: Sequence at one end of the junction differs from germline and may be a read error. The chain has TRBV7-8 and TRBJ2-1; TRBD2 matches 8 bases. The CDR3 is 16 residues long. Germline CDR1 reads SGHVS; CDR2 reads FQNEAQ. CDR3 bases: TGTGCCAGCAGCAAACGCACGGGGGGGCCCTACGATGAGCAGTTCTTC. This translates into CASSKRTGGPYDEQFF.

V gene TRBV10-3 combines with J gene TRBJ2-2; TRBD2 agrees at 7 bases. The CDR3 spans 17 residues. Germline V gene sequence: CDR1 ENHRY, CDR2 SYGVKD. The V and J ends lost 2 bases and 3 bases, in that order; junction bases with no gene match: 9. The CDR3 coding sequence is TGTGCCATCAGTGAGGGCCGCGGGAGCGGGTACACCGGGGAGCTGTTTTTT. Translation: CAISEGRGSGYTGELFF.

This chain uses TRBV3-1 (or the pseudogene TRBV3-2) with TRBJ2-3, with 9 bases aligning to TRBD2. The junction had 4 bases not matched to a gene; V was cut back by 4 bases and J by 8 bases. In germline, CDR1 is LGHDT, CDR2 YNNKEL (reference sequence). This CDR3 comprises 13 residues. The CDR3 region has the DNA TGTGCCAGCAGCCCCCGCGGGGGGGGTACGCAGTATTTT. Its translation: CASSPRGGGTQYF.

The V call is TRBV29-1, the J call TRBJ1-1; D is unclear. This CDR3 has 16 residues. Germline CDR1 and CDR2: SQVTM and ANQGSEA. Deletions cut 0 bases from V and 3 bases from J, with 17 bases between. CDR3: CSVEDPLVREDTEAFF. The CDR3 DNA sequence: TGCAGCGTTGAAGATCCCCTGGTCCGGGAGGACACTGAAGCTTTCTTT.

A single count supports this clone. The chain couples TRBV11-2 to TRBJ2-7, with 7 bases that match TRBD1. Per germline, CDR1 SGHAT and CDR2 FQNNGV. V lost 6 bases, J lost 3 bases, and 11 bases stayed unmatched. CDR3 length equals 15 residues. CDR3 nucleotides: TGTGCCAGCAGAATCTACGGGACAGCTAACTACGAGCAGTACTTC. Its protein is CASRIYGTANYEQYF.

The V call is TRBV7-9, the J call TRBJ1-1; 8 bases are a match to TRBD1. Germline-derived CDR1 and CDR2 are SEHNR and FQNEAQ (reference sequence). This CDR3 is 15 amino acids long. With V trimmed by 5 bases and J by 0 bases, 5 bases remained unmatched. The DNA of the CDR3 is TGTGCCAGCAGCCACCGGGACAGGCTGAACACTGAAGCTTTCTTT. Translated: CASSHRDRLNTEAFF.

The V and J genes are TRBV5-6 and TRBJ2-7, with TRBD1 identical over 10 bases. The germline CDR1 and CDR2 sequences are SGHDT and YYEEEE. V dropped 2 bases and J dropped 4; count of bases not matched to a gene: 3. The CDR3 is 14 residues long. CDR3 DNA sequence: TGTGCCAGCAGCTTTGGGACAGGGGTGTACGAGCAGTACTTC. Its protein product is CASSFGTGVYEQYF.

In regard to this clone: This sample also contains other DNA sequences that code for the same CDR3. V is TRBV5-1 and J is TRBJ2-3; D perhaps matches TRBD1 (5 bases). Germline assignment: CDR1 SGHRS and CDR2 YFSETQ. The V end was cut by 0 bases, the J end by 2 bases, with 13 bases between. The CDR3 spans 16 residues. CDR3 nucleotides: TGCGCCAGCAGCTTGGCCTTGGCAGGGTCCACAGATACGCAGTATTTT. Encoded protein: CASSLALAGSTDTQYF.

The J gene is TRBJ2-5, the V gene TRBV6-5; 11 bases map to TRBD2. V lost 2 bases to trimming and J lost 4 bases; unmatched junction nucleotides: 3. Germline V gene sequence: CDR1 MNHEY, CDR2 SVGAGI. CDR3 length equals 15 residues. CDR3 nucleotides: TGTGCCAGCAGTTACCGGCTAGCGGGAGGAGAGACCCAGTACTTC. Its translation: CASSYRLAGGETQYF.

Written as DNA, the CDR3 is TGTGCCAGCAGCTTAATGGCAGGATCCAATCAGCCCCAGCATTTT. Its translation is CASSLMAGSNQPQHF. J is TRBJ1-5 and V is TRBV7-8; no reliable D call. CDR1 and CDR2 (germline): SGHVS, FQNEAQ. CDR3 size: 15 residues. Trimming removed 2 bases at V and 3 bases at J, with 11 bases between.

The chain uses TRBV2 and TRBJ2-5; 7 bases agree with TRBD1. The CDR3 has 12 residues. Germline V gene sequence: CDR1 SNHLY, CDR2 FYNNEI. Trimming at V came to 7 bases and at J to 4 bases, leaving 3 bases not matched to a gene. CDR3 amino acids: CASKGQTETQYF. The CDR3 nucleotides are TGTGCCAGCAAGGGACAGACAGAGACCCAGTACTTC.

This clone was picked up one time. The chain couples TRBV7-9 to TRBJ2-7; maybe TRBD2 (6 bases). This CDR3 has 12 amino acids. Germline V gene sequence: CDR1 SEHNR, CDR2 FQNEAQ (reference sequence). Trimming removed 7 bases from V and 2 bases from J, with 9 bases in between. The CDR3 DNA reads TGTGCCAGCACCCGCGGGACCTACGAGCAGTACTTC. Protein sequence: CASTRGTYEQYF.

In this sample, this clone turned up once. This rearrangement joins TRBV11-2 to TRBJ2-5; D not resolved. Looked up from germline, CDR1 is SGHAT and CDR2 is FQNNGV. This CDR3 spans 14 amino acids. Trimming took 2 bases from V and 5 from J, leaving 12 bases between them. The CDR3 DNA sequence: TGTGCCAGCAGCTTATTTGGCCCCCGCGAGACCCAGTACTTC. Residues: CASSLFGPRETQYF.

The rearrangement uses TRBV27 and TRBJ1-2; tentatively, D is TRBD1 (6 bases). Germline loops: CDR1 MNHEY, CDR2 SMNVEV (reference sequence). This CDR3 spans 12 amino acids. The V gene lost 7 bases and the J gene lost 9 bases, with 15 bases spanning the gap. CDR3 DNA: TGTGCCAGCAAAGGGGGGGGGAGGCGCTACACCTTC. Its translation: CASKGGGRRYTF.

V is TRBV6-6 and J is TRBJ1-6, with 7 bases identical to TRBD1. The CDR3 is 15 amino acids. The germline V gene encodes CDR1 MNHNY and CDR2 SVGAGI (reference sequence). The V segment lost 7 bases and the J segment 2 bases; nucleotides outside the gene matches: 5. The CDR3 DNA reads as TGTGCCAGCACATCCGGGACAGCCTATAATTCACCCCTCCACTTT. It translates to CASTSGTAYNSPLHF.

The genes are TRBV13 and TRBJ2-7; 7 bases fit TRBD2. The germline V gene encodes CDR1 PRHDT and CDR2 FYEKMQ (reference sequence). Losses at the gene ends were 7 bases for V and 2 bases for J; bases not matched to a gene: 8. CDR3 size: 14 residues. CDR3 sequence: CASTPGRGAYEQYF. The CDR3 bases are TGTGCCAGCACCCCGGGACGGGGGGCCTACGAGCAGTACTTC. Looking up the rest from reference TRBV13 and TRBJ2-7 gives the full variable domain: AAGVIQSPRHLIKEKRETATLKCYPIPRHDTVYWYQQGPGQDPQFLISFYEKMQSDKGSIPDRFSAQQFSDYHSELNMSSLELGDSALYFCASTPGRGAYEQYFGPGTRLTVT.

The J gene is TRBJ1-1, the V gene TRBV30; 8 bases fit TRBD1. The CDR3 spans 12 residues. The ends lost 6 bases at V and 3 bases at J; junction bases unmatched: 3. Germline V gene lookup returns CDR1 GTSNPN and CDR2 SVGIG (reference sequence). CDR3 coding DNA: TGTGCCTGCAACAGGGGGGACACTGAAGCTTTCTTT. Translation: CACNRGDTEAFF.